Listed below are T cell receptor beta chains from one sample, sequenced in a study of cytomegalovirus exposure and HLA in healthy donors. Libraries were prepared by immunoSEQ multiplex PCR; TCRdb keeps only in-frame clonotypes and omits some of them. Recorded for this sample: approximately 110,000 clones. Input material: PBMCs. The receptors shown here come from a man aged 25-45 years in good health and CMV-seronegative. Both conserved end residues are part of each CDR3. A D gene is named only where the DNA matches it firmly.

d_call	v_call	j_call	cdr3_nt	cdr3_aa
-	TRBV27	TRBJ2-1	TGTGCCAGCAGTCCTCTGACTAGCTCCTACAATGAGCAGTTCTTC	CASSPLTSSYNEQFF
-	TRBV27	TRBJ2-7	TGTGCCAGCAGTCCCCGGGACAAAATTTACGAGCAGTACTTC	CASSPRDKIYEQYF
-	TRBV9	TRBJ1-3	TGTGCCAGCAGCCCTGGCGGGTACCTTTCTGGAAACATCATATATTTT	CASSPGGYLSGNIIYF
TRBD2	TRBV7-2	TRBJ2-1	TGTGCCAGCAGCGCACTAGCGGGAGGGCCAGAATACAATGAGCAGTTCTTC	CASSALAGGPEYNEQFF
-	TRBV6-1	TRBJ1-1	TGTGCCAGCAGTCACCAACTTGAAGCTTTCTTT	CASSHQLEAFF
TRBD1	TRBV5-4	TRBJ1-2	TGTGCCAGCAGCTCTGGACAGGCCTATGACTACACCTTC	CASSSGQAYDYTF
-	TRBV27	TRBJ2-7	TGTGCCAGCGGTAGATCCTACGAGCAGTACTTC	CASGRSYEQYF
TRBD2	TRBV2	TRBJ2-5	TGTGCCAGCAGAGCGGCTAGCGGGGCGTTGGGGACCCAGTACTTC	CASRAASGALGTQYF
TRBD2	TRBV27	TRBJ2-7	TGTGCCAGCAGGGCTAGCGGGAACCTCTACGAGCAGTACTTC	CASRASGNLYEQYF
TRBD2	TRBV29-1	TRBJ2-1	TGCAGCGTGGGACTAGCGGGAGAAGATGCTGAGCAGTTCTTC	CSVGLAGEDAEQFF
-	TRBV7-7	TRBJ1-2	TGTGCCAGTACGGGGAGAACCTATGGCTACACCTTC	CASTGRTYGYTF
TRBD2	TRBV2	TRBJ2-1	TGTGCCAGCCTTGGTAGAAGCCTAGCGGGTTTAGCCAATGAGCAGTTCTTC	CASLGRSLAGLANEQFF
-	TRBV7-2	TRBJ1-5	TGTGCCAGCAGCTTAAGCGGCCTTATTGATCAGCCCCAGCATTTT	CASSLSGLIDQPQHF
-	TRBV19	TRBJ1-2	TGTGCCAGTAACACAGCAGCTAACTATGGCTACACCTTC	CASNTAANYGYTF
TRBD2	TRBV28	TRBJ2-3	TGTGCCAGCATCTCCCTAGCGGTTGGCACAGATACGCAGTATTTT	CASISLAVGTDTQYF